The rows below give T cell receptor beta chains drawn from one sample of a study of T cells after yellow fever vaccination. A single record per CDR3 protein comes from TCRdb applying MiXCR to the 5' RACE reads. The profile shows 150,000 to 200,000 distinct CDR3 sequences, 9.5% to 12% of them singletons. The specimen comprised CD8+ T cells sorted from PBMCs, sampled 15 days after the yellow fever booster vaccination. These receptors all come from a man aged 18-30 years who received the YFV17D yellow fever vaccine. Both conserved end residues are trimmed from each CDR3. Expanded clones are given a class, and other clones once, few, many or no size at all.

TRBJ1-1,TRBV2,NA,ASSSQGGVNTEAF
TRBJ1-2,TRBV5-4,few,ASSPNPSYGYT
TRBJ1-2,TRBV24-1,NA,ATSDRDFYGYT
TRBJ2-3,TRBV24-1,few,ATSVRGVSTDTQY
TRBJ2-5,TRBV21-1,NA,ASSDHTGVLETQY
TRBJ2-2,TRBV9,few,ASSEDSSNTGELF
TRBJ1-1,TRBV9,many,ASSDSDRGLAEAF
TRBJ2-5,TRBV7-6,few,ASSGTGAAETQY
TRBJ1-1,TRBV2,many,ASSDEGLEAF
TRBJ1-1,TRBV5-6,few,ASSLELDRVTEAF
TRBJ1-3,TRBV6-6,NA,ASSYSGDSYSGNTIY
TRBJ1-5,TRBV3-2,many,ASSQDNQPQH
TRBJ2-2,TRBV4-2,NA,ASSQVGRELF
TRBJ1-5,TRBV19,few,ASSISQSYSNQPQH
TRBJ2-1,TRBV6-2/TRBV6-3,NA,ASSLSAVEQF
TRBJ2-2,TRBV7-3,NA,ASSLKSYNTGELF
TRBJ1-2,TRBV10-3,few,ATGGTAPSYGYT
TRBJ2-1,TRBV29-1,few,SVEDRGAGEQF
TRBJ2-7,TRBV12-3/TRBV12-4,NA,ASSWDLEGEQY
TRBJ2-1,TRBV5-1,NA,ASSSGLAGVNEQF
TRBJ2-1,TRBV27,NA,ASSLIGDYNEQF
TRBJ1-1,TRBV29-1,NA,SVPWNTEAF
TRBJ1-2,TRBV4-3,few,ASSQEKSTNYGYT
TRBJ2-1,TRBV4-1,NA,ASSPAARNEQF
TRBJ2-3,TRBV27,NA,ASSLMHRTDTQY
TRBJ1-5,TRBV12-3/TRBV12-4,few,ASSLGGEQPQH
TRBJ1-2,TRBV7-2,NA,ATPGNLYGYT
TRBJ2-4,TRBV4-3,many,ASSQGTVAKNIQY
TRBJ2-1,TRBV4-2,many,ASSLETSGEYNEQF
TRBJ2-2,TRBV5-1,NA,ASREAPGELF
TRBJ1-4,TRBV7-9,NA,ASSSPTGEKLF
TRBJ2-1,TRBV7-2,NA,ASSLAGPPEQF
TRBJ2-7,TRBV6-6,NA,ASRAGAVWEQY
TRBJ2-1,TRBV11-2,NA,ASTRGGFYNEQF
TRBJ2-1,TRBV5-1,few,ASSSIPRSYNEQF
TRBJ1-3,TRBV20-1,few,SARDRRSGNTIY
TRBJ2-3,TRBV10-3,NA,AISGGQSPSTDTQY
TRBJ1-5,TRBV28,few,ASSFWGNVGARFQPQH